One sample yielded the 15 T cell receptor beta chains listed below, sequenced in a study of shared T cell receptors in the human thymus. TCRdb's copy holds only in-frame clones and misses some; the assay was immunoSEQ multiplex PCR. There are almost 550,000 clones in the sample; 75% to 80% occur only once, and more than 0.01% lies in the top ten. These same records also appear under a second study, on human thymus T cells.

The sample was thymocytes. These receptors were taken from a boy younger than two with a congenital heart defect.

V gene TRBV7-2 combines with J gene TRBJ1-1; 10 bases fit TRBD1. Germline CDR1 reads SGHTA; CDR2 reads FQGNSA. The CDR3 is made up of 16 amino acids. V was clipped by 5 bases and J by 0 bases; unmatched bases: 6. The CDR3 DNA is TGTGCCAGCAGCCAAAGACAGGGGGCTATGAACACTGAAGCTTTCTTT. Amino acid sequence: CASSQRQGAMNTEAFF. Using reference TRBV7-2 and TRBJ1-1 for the parts outside the CDR3, the full variable domain is GAGVSQSPSNKVTEKGKDVELRCDPISGHTALYWYRQSLGQGLEFLIYFQGNSAPDKSGLPSDRFSAERTGGSVSTLTIQRTQQEDSAVYLCASSQRQGAMNTEAFFGQGTRLTVV.

The V gene is TRBV28, the J gene TRBJ1-1; tentatively, D is TRBD1 (6 bases). Trimming cost V 6 bases and J 3 bases, with 26 bases left between them. Germline assignment: CDR1 MDHEN and CDR2 SYDVKM. CDR3 length equals 18 residues. This CDR3 reads CASSQAGQLLSDDTEAFF. DNA for the CDR3: TGTGCCAGCAGCCAAGCGGGACAACTACTTTCTGACGACACTGAAGCTTTCTTT.

This clone occurred a few times. This chain links TRBV5-1 with TRBJ1-4; a weak D match, TRBD1 (5 bases). The ends were cut back, 6 bases at V and 6 bases at J, with 12 bases in the middle. Germline V gives CDR1 SGHRS, CDR2 YFSETQ. The CDR3 runs to 13 residues. The CDR3 is CASKLGRDEKLFF. In nucleotides, the CDR3 is TGCGCCAGCAAATTAGGCAGGGATGAAAAACTGTTTTTT.

The V gene is TRBV7-2, the J gene TRBJ2-3; no clear D gene. Trimming pared 5 bases from V and 8 bases from J, leaving 14 bases between. Germline V gene data show CDR1 as SGHTA and CDR2 as FQGNSA. CDR3 length equals 13 residues. CDR3 nucleotides: TGTGCCAGCAGCGCGCGACCGGCAGGTACGCAGTATTTT. Amino acid sequence: CASSARPAGTQYF.

The chain is built from TRBV29-1 and TRBJ2-3; D might be TRBD2 (6 bases). CDR1 and CDR2 from the germline V gene are SQVTM and ANQGSEA. V lost 3 bases, J lost 1 base, and 8 bases lay in between. The CDR3 runs 13 residues. Here the CDR3 DNA reads TGCAGCGTTGAGCCTAGCGGCACAGATACGCAGTATTTT. Translated: CSVEPSGTDTQYF.

This chain connects TRBV18 to TRBJ2-3; D not resolved. This CDR3 is 12 amino acids long. Between the trimmed V and J ends, which lost 4 bases and 5 bases, there was a span of 7 bases. CDR1 and CDR2 (germline): KGHSH, LQKENI. The CDR3 loop reads CASSLTVDTQYF. The CDR3 nucleotides are TGTGCCAGCTCACTCACAGTAGATACGCAGTATTTT.

The chain uses TRBV4-1 and TRBJ2-3; 7 bases are a match to TRBD2. The CDR3 covers 20 residues. Germline CDR1 reads MGHRA; CDR2 reads YSYEKL. Germline trimming cut 0 bases from V and 1 base from J; bases unmatched to any gene: 16. CDR3 loop: CASSQDSVERGTNRTDTQYF. The CDR3 DNA is TGCGCCAGCAGCCAAGATAGCGTTGAGCGCGGGACTAACCGCACAGATACGCAGTATTTT.

The V gene is TRBV5-5, the J gene TRBJ2-7, with 8 nucleotides matching TRBD1. V lost 3 bases, J lost 5 bases, and 13 bases stayed unmatched. Germline CDR1 and CDR2: SGHKS and YYEKEE (reference sequence). CDR3 length: 16 amino acids. CDR3 protein: CASSSGQGERGDEQYF. The DNA of the CDR3 is TGTGCCAGCAGCTCCGGACAGGGAGAAAGAGGCGACGAGCAGTACTTC.

This clone was observed a single time. The chain recombines TRBV4-3 with TRBJ1-5; possibly TRBD1 for D (6 bases). Germline V lookup: CDR1 LGHNA, CDR2 YSLEER. The CDR3 has 13 amino acids. Trimming took off 0 bases at V and 7 bases at J, with 7 bases between the two ends. The CDR3 loop reads CASSQDRGQPQHF. The DNA for the CDR3 is TGCGCCAGCAGCCAAGACAGGGGCCAGCCCCAGCATTTT.

This chain connects TRBV25-1 to TRBJ2-1; D not resolved. CDR1 and CDR2 (germline): MGHDK, SYGVNS. V was cut by 3 bases and J by 3 bases, with 6 bases left in between. This CDR3 comprises 13 residues. This chain's CDR3 is CASSDPIYNEQFF. Written as DNA, the CDR3 is TGTGCCAGCAGTGATCCTATCTACAATGAGCAGTTCTTC.

V and J are TRBV6-5 and TRBJ2-7; D gene unclear. This CDR3 comprises 11 residues. Trimming stripped 4 bases from V and 3 bases from J, with 4 bases between. Germline V lookup: CDR1 MNHEY, CDR2 SVGAGI. In nucleotides, the CDR3 is TGTGCCAGCAGTTCCCGCTACGAGCAGTACTTC. Protein sequence: CASSSRYEQYF.

The V gene is TRBV4-2, the J gene TRBJ2-7; 12 bases agree with TRBD2. V trimming: 1 base; J trimming: 0 bases; junction bases outside the gene matches: 7. This CDR3 comprises 18 residues. CDR1 is LGHNA, CDR2 YNFKEQ, per germline. The CDR3 protein is CASSQGALAGGSSYEQYF. The CDR3 nucleotides read TGTGCCAGCAGCCAAGGCGCGCTAGCGGGAGGGAGCTCCTACGAGCAGTACTTC.

This clone was recorded only once. This rearrangement joins TRBV5-1 to TRBJ1-4; D is ambiguous. The CDR3 spans 14 residues. V lost 3 bases to trimming and J lost 8 bases, with 14 bases between them. Germline V lookup: CDR1 SGHRS, CDR2 YFSETQ. CDR3 protein: CASSSRGKGEKLFF. The CDR3 region has the DNA TGCGCCAGCAGCTCCCGAGGGAAAGGCGAAAAACTGTTTTTT.

V and J are TRBV4-3 and TRBJ2-7; perhaps TRBD2 as D (6 bases). The V gene's germline CDR1 is LGHNA and CDR2 YSLEER. CDR3 size: 19 residues. V was trimmed by 1 base and J by 4 bases, leaving 26 bases between them. CDR3 sequence (DNA): TGCGCCAGCAGCCAAGGCCCCGGGGTCGGGAGCCCCTTGGGGTACGAGCAGTACTTC. Amino acid sequence: CASSQGPGVGSPLGYEQYF.

This clone occurred a few times. The CDR3 is CASNLTERQGCNQPQHF. CDR3 bases: TGTGCCAGCAACTTAACCGAAAGACAGGGATGCAATCAGCCCCAGCATTTT. This chain joins TRBV5-8 and TRBJ1-5; 7 nucleotides line up with TRBD1. V was pared by 6 bases and J by 2 bases, with 14 bases of the junction left unmatched. CDR1 and CDR2 (germline): SGHTS, YDEGEE. This CDR3 region has 17 residues.